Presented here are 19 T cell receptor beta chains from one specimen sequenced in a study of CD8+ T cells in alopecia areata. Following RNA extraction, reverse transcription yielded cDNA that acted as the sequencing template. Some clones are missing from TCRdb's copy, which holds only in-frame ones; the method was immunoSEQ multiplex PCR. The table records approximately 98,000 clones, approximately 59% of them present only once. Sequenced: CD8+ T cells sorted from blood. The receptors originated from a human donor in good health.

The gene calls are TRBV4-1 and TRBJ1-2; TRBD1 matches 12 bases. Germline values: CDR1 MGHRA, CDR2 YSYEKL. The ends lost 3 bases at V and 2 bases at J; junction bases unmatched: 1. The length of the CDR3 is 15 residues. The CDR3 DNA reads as TGCGCCAGCAGCCAGGGGACAGGGGGCAACTATGGCTACACCTTC. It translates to CASSQGTGGNYGYTF.

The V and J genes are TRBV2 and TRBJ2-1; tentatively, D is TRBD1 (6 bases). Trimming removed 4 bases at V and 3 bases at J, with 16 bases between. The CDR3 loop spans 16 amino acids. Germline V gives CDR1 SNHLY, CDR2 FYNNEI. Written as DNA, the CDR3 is TGTGCCAGCAGTGCCTGGGGGCCCTGGGGCTACAATGAGCAGTTCTTC. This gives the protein CASSAWGPWGYNEQFF.

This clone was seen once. This CDR3 is CASSFEARETQYF. In DNA form, the CDR3 reads TGTGCCAGCAGCTTTGAGGCACGGGAGACCCAGTACTTC. The chain joins TRBV5-6 to TRBJ2-5; no clear D gene. The CDR3 runs to 13 residues. Per germline, CDR1 SGHDT and CDR2 YYEEEE. V was trimmed by 2 bases and J by 5 bases, leaving 10 bases between them.

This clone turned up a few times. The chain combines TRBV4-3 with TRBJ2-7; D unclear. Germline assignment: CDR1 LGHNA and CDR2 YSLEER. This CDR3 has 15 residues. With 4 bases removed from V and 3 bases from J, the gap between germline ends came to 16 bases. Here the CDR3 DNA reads TGCGCCAGCAGCCGAGAAATCTCAACGAACTACGAGCAGTACTTC. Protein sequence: CASSREISTNYEQYF.

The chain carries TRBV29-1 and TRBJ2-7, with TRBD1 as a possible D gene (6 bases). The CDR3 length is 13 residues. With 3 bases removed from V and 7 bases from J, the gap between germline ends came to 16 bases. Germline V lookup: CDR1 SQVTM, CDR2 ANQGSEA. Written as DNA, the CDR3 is TGCAGCGTTGATCCTACAGGGTCGGGGGAGCAGTACTTC. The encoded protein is CSVDPTGSGEQYF.

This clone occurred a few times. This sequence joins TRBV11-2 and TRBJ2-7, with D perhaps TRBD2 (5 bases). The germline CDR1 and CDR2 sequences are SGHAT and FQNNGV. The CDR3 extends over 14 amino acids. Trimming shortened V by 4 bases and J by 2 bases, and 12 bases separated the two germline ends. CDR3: CASSSWTEAYEQYF. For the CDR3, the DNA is TGTGCCAGCAGCTCATGGACGGAGGCCTACGAGCAGTACTTC.

CDR3 region: CASSAEADSEQYF. As DNA, the CDR3 is TGCGCCAGCAGTGCTGAGGCAGATTCCGAGCAGTACTTC. The J gene is TRBJ2-7, the V gene TRBV5-1; no clear D. V lost 5 bases, J lost 6 bases, and 15 bases lay in between. CDR1 SGHRS and CDR2 YFSETQ come from the germline V gene. The CDR3 extends over 13 amino acids.

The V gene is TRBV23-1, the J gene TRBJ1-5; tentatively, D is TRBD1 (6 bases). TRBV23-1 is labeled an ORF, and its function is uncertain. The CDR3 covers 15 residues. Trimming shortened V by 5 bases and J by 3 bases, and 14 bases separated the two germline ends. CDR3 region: CASSCLGTPNQPQHF. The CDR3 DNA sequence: TGCGCCAGCAGTTGCCTCGGGACACCCAATCAGCCCCAGCATTTT.

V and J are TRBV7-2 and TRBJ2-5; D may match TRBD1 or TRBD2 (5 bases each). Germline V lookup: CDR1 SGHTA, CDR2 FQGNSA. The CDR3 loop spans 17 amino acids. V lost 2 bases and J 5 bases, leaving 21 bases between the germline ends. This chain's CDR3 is CASSLPLFDVWGETQYF. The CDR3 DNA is TGTGCCAGCAGCTTACCGTTGTTTGACGTGTGGGGGGAGACCCAGTACTTC.

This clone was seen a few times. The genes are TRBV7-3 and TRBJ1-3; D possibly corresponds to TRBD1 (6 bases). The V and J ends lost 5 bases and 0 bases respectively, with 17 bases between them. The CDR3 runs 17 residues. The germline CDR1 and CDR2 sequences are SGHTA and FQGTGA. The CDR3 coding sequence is TGTGCCAGCAGCCTTGGGGGGGCGCAGAGCTCTGGAAACACCATATATTTT. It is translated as CASSLGGAQSSGNTIYF.

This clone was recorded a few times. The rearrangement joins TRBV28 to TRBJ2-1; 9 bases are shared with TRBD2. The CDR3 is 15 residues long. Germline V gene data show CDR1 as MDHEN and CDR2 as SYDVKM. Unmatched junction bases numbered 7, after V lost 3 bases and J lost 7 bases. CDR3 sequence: CASSLRGGLWNEQFF. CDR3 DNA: TGTGCCAGCAGTTTGCGGGGGGGGCTTTGGAATGAGCAGTTCTTC.

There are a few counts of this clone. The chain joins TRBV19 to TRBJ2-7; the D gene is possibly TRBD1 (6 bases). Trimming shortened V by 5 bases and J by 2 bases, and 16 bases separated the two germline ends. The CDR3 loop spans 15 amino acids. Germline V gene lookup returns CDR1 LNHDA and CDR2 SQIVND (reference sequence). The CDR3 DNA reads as TGTGCCAGTAGTGCCTCCCTGGGGGCAGCCTACGAGCAGTACTTC. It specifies CASSASLGAAYEQYF.

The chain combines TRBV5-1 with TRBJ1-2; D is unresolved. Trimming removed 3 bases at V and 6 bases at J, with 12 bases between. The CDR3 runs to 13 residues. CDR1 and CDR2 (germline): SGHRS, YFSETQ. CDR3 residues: CASSSPGCHGYTF. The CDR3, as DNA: TGCGCCAGCAGCTCCCCGGGTTGCCATGGCTACACCTTC.

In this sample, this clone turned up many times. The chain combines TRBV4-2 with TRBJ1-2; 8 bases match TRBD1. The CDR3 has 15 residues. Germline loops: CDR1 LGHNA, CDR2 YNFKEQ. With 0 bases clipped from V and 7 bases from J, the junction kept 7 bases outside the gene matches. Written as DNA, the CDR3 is TGTGCCAGCAGCCAAGAGTACCAGGGGGCTGGTGGCTACACCTTC. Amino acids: CASSQEYQGAGGYTF.

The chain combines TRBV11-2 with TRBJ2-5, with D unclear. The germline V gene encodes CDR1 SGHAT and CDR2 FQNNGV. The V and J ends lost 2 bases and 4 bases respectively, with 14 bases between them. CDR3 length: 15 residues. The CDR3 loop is CASSLSPSPAETQYF. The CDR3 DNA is TGTGCCAGCAGCTTAAGCCCCTCCCCCGCAGAGACCCAGTACTTC.

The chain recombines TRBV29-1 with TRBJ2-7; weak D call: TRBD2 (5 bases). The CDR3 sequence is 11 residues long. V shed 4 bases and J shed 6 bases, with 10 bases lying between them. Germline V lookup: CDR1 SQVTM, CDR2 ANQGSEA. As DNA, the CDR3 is TGCAGCGTTGTCGACCGGGGCGAGCAGTACTTC. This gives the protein CSVVDRGEQYF.

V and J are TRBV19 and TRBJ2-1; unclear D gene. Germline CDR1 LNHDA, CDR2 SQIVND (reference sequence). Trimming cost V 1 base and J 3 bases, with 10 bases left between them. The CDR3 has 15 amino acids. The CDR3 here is CASSIGGSGYNEQFF. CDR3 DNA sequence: TGTGCCAGTAGTATAGGAGGCTCAGGCTACAATGAGCAGTTCTTC.

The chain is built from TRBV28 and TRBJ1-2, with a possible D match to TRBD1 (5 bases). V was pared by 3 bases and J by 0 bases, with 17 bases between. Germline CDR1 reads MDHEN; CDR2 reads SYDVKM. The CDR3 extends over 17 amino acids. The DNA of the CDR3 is TGTGCCAGCAGTTTTGTGGGCAGGGTTGGCGCTAACTATGGCTACACCTTC. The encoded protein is CASSFVGRVGANYGYTF.

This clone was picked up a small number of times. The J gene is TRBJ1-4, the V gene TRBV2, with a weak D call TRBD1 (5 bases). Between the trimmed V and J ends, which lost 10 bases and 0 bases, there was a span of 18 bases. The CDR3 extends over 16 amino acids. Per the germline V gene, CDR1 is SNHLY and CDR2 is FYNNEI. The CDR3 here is CATRDGDFSTNEKLFF. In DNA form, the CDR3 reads TGTGCCACCCGGGACGGTGATTTTTCAACTAATGAAAAACTGTTTTTT.